This paragraph covers one T cell receptor (beta chain) sequence. This sample was taken from a study of T-cell memory formation after mild COVID-19. TCRdb passed the 5' RACE reads through MiXCR, listing each CDR3 protein once. The sample carries more than 70,000 distinct CDR3 sequences, roughly 13% recorded once. The sequencing sample was made of PBMCs or a T cell subset sorted from them (not recorded which). This sequence was found in an adult woman who had mild COVID-19 (a few samples of this study predate the infection). Cell type and time point are not known.

The CDR3 protein is CASSFGTERGQQYF. The CDR3 DNA reads as TGTGCCAGCAGTTTTGGGACAGAAAGAGGTCAGCAGTACTTC. The V gene is TRBV12-3 or TRBV12-4, the J gene TRBJ2-7, with TRBD1 matching 7 bases. The CDR3 extends over 14 amino acids. J was trimmed by 8 bases and V by 3 bases; bases with no gene match: 10.